The rows below give T cell receptor beta chains drawn from one sample of a study of identical twins. TCRdb reprocessed the 5' RACE reads via MiXCR and lists one record per CDR3 protein. The table has a few hundred thousand distinct CDR3 sequences, about 8.9% seen once. This same sample was also part of a study on yellow fever vaccine responses in identical twins.

Sample: CD8+ T cells sorted from blood. The receptor set was obtained from a woman younger than 35 in good health. The CDR3 runs from the conserved cysteine through the conserved F or W. D genes are given only for firm matches. Not all rows give a size; the values are once, few, many and, for expanded clones, a class.

TGTGCCAGCAGCGCCCACGACCCCGCCGGGGAGCTGTTTTTT,CASSAHDPAGELFF,-,-,TRBJ2-2,TRBV7-3
TGTGCCAGCAGTCCCGGGACAGCAACAACCTACGAGCAGTACTTC,CASSPGTATTYEQYF,TRBD1,-,TRBJ2-7,TRBV12-3/TRBV12-4
TGTGCCAGCACCACACTTCGATACACAGATACGCAGTATTTT,CASTTLRYTDTQYF,-,-,TRBJ2-3,TRBV27
TGCAGCGTTGAAGATGGGGCACGGGACACGGCGGAAAAACTGTTTTTT,CSVEDGARDTAEKLFF,-,few,TRBJ1-4,TRBV29-1
TGCGCCAGCAGCCAAGTGTCGGGAGGTCCCCCAGATACGCAGTATTTT,CASSQVSGGPPDTQYF,TRBD2,many,TRBJ2-3,TRBV4-3
TGTGCCACCAGTGACCCCGCCGCCGGGGGGGCCCACGAGCAGTACTTC,CATSDPAAGGAHEQYF,TRBD2,few,TRBJ2-7,TRBV24-1
TGTGCCAGCTCGGTTTTCGGCGGGGAGCTGTTTTTT,CASSVFGGELFF,-,-,TRBJ2-2,TRBV27
TGTGCCAGCAGTTTATACGGACAGGGGTCCTACGAGCAGTACTTC,CASSLYGQGSYEQYF,TRBD1,-,TRBJ2-7,TRBV27
TGTGCCAGCAGCGCCAGACTAGCAATCTATGAGCAGTTCTTC,CASSARLAIYEQFF,TRBD2,few,TRBJ2-1,TRBV7-8
TGTGCCAGCAGTTACTCTCCGACAGGCCCAACCGGGGAGCTGTTTTTT,CASSYSPTGPTGELFF,-,many,TRBJ2-2,TRBV6-5
TGTGCCAGCAGCCTGGGACTAGCGGAGAAGCAGTACTTC,CASSLGLAEKQYF,TRBD2,few,TRBJ2-7,TRBV6-1
TGTGCCAGCAGCTCCCCTGGGGGAAATGAGCAGTTCTTC,CASSSPGGNEQFF,-,many,TRBJ2-1,TRBV7-9
TGTGCCAGCAGCTTGAGTTTAGCGAGCAATCAGCCCCAGCATTTT,CASSLSLASNQPQHF,-,few,TRBJ1-5,TRBV5-5
TGTGCCAGCAGCTTCGAAAACAGGTTGCTCGAGCAGTACTTC,CASSFENRLLEQYF,-,-,TRBJ2-7,TRBV5-5
TGCAGCGTTGAGGGGGCCAAAAACATTCAGTACTTC,CSVEGAKNIQYF,-,many,TRBJ2-4,TRBV29-1
TGTGCCAGCAGCCAAGCTGCCGACGAGTACGAGCAGTACTTC,CASSQAADEYEQYF,-,many,TRBJ2-7,TRBV4-2
TGCAGCGTGAACACCGGGGAGCTGTTTTTT,CSVNTGELFF,-,-,TRBJ2-2,TRBV29-1
TGTGCCAGCAGTTTATCGACTAGCGGGGGGGTGGATGAGCAGTTCTTC,CASSLSTSGGVDEQFF,TRBD2,many,TRBJ2-1,TRBV12-3/TRBV12-4
TGTGCCAGCCTCAACTCGAGCTCTGGGGCCAACGTCCTGACTTTC,CASLNSSSGANVLTF,-,-,TRBJ2-6,TRBV12-3/TRBV12-4
TGTGCCAGCAGCTTAAGCGCAGGCCTTAACTATGGCTACACCTTC,CASSLSAGLNYGYTF,-,few,TRBJ1-2,TRBV7-2
TGTGCCAGCAGTCTAGATACCCACAGGTCAACTAATGAAAAACTGTTTTTT,CASSLDTHRSTNEKLFF,-,-,TRBJ1-4,TRBV2
TGCAGCGGAATAGAGACTAGCGGAACAGATACGCAGTATTTT,CSGIETSGTDTQYF,TRBD2,few,TRBJ2-3,TRBV29-1
TGTGCCAGCAGCTTACAGGGGGCATCCTACGAGCAGTACTTC,CASSLQGASYEQYF,TRBD1,many,TRBJ2-7,TRBV7-8
TGTGCCAGCAGCTTAATTGGGGCCGGCACAGATACGCAGTATTTT,CASSLIGAGTDTQYF,-,-,TRBJ2-3,TRBV7-3
TGTGCCAGTAGTATGGTGGGGAATGAGCAGTTCTTC,CASSMVGNEQFF,-,-,TRBJ2-1,TRBV19
TGTGCCAGCAGCCGCCCGGGACTAGCGGGATACAATGAGCAGTTCTTC,CASSRPGLAGYNEQFF,TRBD2,many,TRBJ2-1,TRBV7-6
TGCAGTGCTAGATCCACCTCGTCGGGACTAGCGGGGCTAGGCTCCTACAATGAGCAGTTCTTC,CSARSTSSGLAGLGSYNEQFF,TRBD2,few,TRBJ2-1,TRBV20-1
TGTGCCATCTCCTCGTGGGGAGTGGACTACAATGAGCAGTTCTTC,CAISSWGVDYNEQFF,-,few,TRBJ2-1,TRBV19
TGTGCCAGCAGAATTGGACTAGCGGTATACAATGAGCAGTTCTTC,CASRIGLAVYNEQFF,TRBD2,few,TRBJ2-1,TRBV27
TGTGCCAGCAGCTTAGGAAACACAGAGTTCTACGAGCAGTACTTC,CASSLGNTEFYEQYF,-,many,TRBJ2-7,TRBV7-8
TGCGCCAGCAGCTTCCCCGAGGGGGTTAGCACAGATACGCAGTATTTT,CASSFPEGVSTDTQYF,-,-,TRBJ2-3,TRBV5-1
TGTGCCAGCAGTCCCTTTGGGGGGAACACTGAAGCTTTCTTT,CASSPFGGNTEAFF,-,many,TRBJ1-1,TRBV6-4
TGCGCCAGCAGCCAAGATAGTCCTAGCGGGAGTTACAAGCAGTACTTC,CASSQDSPSGSYKQYF,TRBD2,-,TRBJ2-7,TRBV4-3
TGCAGCGTAGTCCGCGGGGACACCGGGGAGCTGTTTTTT,CSVVRGDTGELFF,-,-,TRBJ2-2,TRBV29-1
TGTGCCACCAGCCCTCGACAGGGGTTGGAGCAGTACTTC,CATSPRQGLEQYF,TRBD1,few,TRBJ2-7,TRBV15
TGCGCCAGCAGCCAAGAGTCACAGGGTGGCTACGAGCAGTACTTC,CASSQESQGGYEQYF,-,few,TRBJ2-7,TRBV4-3
TGTGCCAGCAGCGCGGGAACAGGGGTAGAAGGCTACACCTTC,CASSAGTGVEGYTF,TRBD1,-,TRBJ1-2,TRBV9
TGTGCCAGCCATTCTAGCGGGAGTCGCGATGAGCAGTTCTTC,CASHSSGSRDEQFF,TRBD2,many,TRBJ2-1,TRBV27
TGCAGTGCTAGAGATCTCTCGGGATCTAGCGGGCCCTCCTACAATGAGCAGTTCTTC,CSARDLSGSSGPSYNEQFF,TRBD2,few,TRBJ2-1,TRBV20-1
TGCGCCAGCAGCCGAGGACAGGGGGACGGCGAGCAGTACTTC,CASSRGQGDGEQYF,TRBD1,few,TRBJ2-7,TRBV4-3
TGTGCCTGGAGTTGGTTGCAGGGGATGACTGAAGCTTTCTTT,CAWSWLQGMTEAFF,-,few,TRBJ1-1,TRBV30
TGTGCCAGCAGCCCGACCTACAATGAGCAGTTCTTC,CASSPTYNEQFF,-,many,TRBJ2-1,TRBV7-9
TGTGCCAGCAGTGCCACATTGGACACCGTCTCCTACGAGCAGTACTTC,CASSATLDTVSYEQYF,-,-,TRBJ2-7,TRBV28
TGCGCCAGCAGCCAGAGGACAGGGGTTACCTACGAGCAGTACTTC,CASSQRTGVTYEQYF,TRBD1,many,TRBJ2-7,TRBV4-1
TGTGCCACCAGCAGACTGCTTGGGGGTGAAGCTTTCTTT,CATSRLLGGEAFF,-,many,TRBJ1-1,TRBV15
TGTGCCAGCAGTTACGGTACAGGAGAGACCCAGTACTTC,CASSYGTGETQYF,-,few,TRBJ2-5,TRBV6-6
TGTGCCACCAGCAGCCACAGCGAATATGGCTACACCTTC,CATSSHSEYGYTF,-,few,TRBJ1-2,TRBV15
TGCAGCGTTGTTGAGCCAAACACCGGGGAGCTGTTTTTT,CSVVEPNTGELFF,-,many,TRBJ2-2,TRBV29-1
TGTGCCAGCAGTTTATCGCGGGGGGTCTACAATGAGCAGTTCTTC,CASSLSRGVYNEQFF,TRBD2,many,TRBJ2-1,TRBV27
TGTGCCAGCAGCTGGACAGCGGGAGCCAAAAACATTCAGTACTTC,CASSWTAGAKNIQYF,-,-,TRBJ2-4,TRBV3-1
TGTGCCAGCAGCTTCGAGAGGGGAGGCACCGGGGAGCTGTTTTTT,CASSFERGGTGELFF,-,-,TRBJ2-2,TRBV13
TGTGCCAGCAGCTTGTTGGGACAGAGTAACTATGGCTACACCTTC,CASSLLGQSNYGYTF,TRBD1,many,TRBJ1-2,TRBV5-5
TGTGCCAGCAGCTACCGTAACAGGGGACAGGGCTCCTACGAGCAGTACTTC,CASSYRNRGQGSYEQYF,-,many,TRBJ2-7,TRBV21-1